This passage covers 10 T cell receptor beta chains from one sample sequenced in a study of T cells after yellow fever vaccination. One entry per CDR3 protein results from TCRdb running MiXCR on the 5' RACE reads. The sample records some 110,000 distinct CDR3 sequences, 6.5% to 9% being singletons. The specimen was CD4+ T cells sorted from PBMCs, collected more than 40 days after the first yellow fever vaccination. The receptors were gathered from a man between 18 and 35 years old who received the YFV17D yellow fever vaccine.

This clonotype was detected many times. The chain has TRBV7-2 and TRBJ2-7, with 8 bases lining up with TRBD2. CDR1 SGHTA and CDR2 FQGNSA come from the germline V gene. Losses at the gene ends were 0 bases for V and 5 bases for J; bases not matched to a gene: 6. The CDR3 runs 15 residues. The CDR3, as DNA: TGTGCCAGCAGCTTAGCGGGGCGGGGGGTGGACGAGCAGTACTTC. It is translated as CASSLAGRGVDEQYF.

In this sample, this clonotype turned up many times. Sequence at one end of the junction differs from germline and may be a read error. The chain uses TRBV7-7 and TRBJ2-2; possibly TRBD1 for D (6 bases). Germline V CDR1 and CDR2: SSHAT, FNYEAQ (reference sequence). CDR3 length: 16 residues. In DNA form, the CDR3 reads TGTGCTAGCAGGTCTACAGGGAAAGGGAACACCGGGGAGCTGTTTTTT. This sequence encodes CASRSTGKGNTGELFF. Looking up the rest from reference TRBV7-7 and TRBJ2-2 gives the full variable domain: GAGVSQSPRYKVTKRGQDVTLRCDPISSHATLYWYQQALGQGPEFLTYFNYEAQPDKSGLPSDRFSAERPEGSISTLTIQRTEQRDSAMYRCASRSTGKGNTGELFFGEGSRLTVL.

This clonotype was found once. A clone one base away is much larger, so this may be a read error. The chain carries TRBV6-1 and TRBJ2-7; D perhaps matches TRBD2 (6 bases). This CDR3 spans 15 amino acids. V lost 2 bases to trimming and J lost 7 bases, with 18 bases between them. Germline CDR1 and CDR2: MNHNS and SASEGT. CDR3 bases: TGTGCCAGCAGTGAAAGCGGAGGGAACTCGTGGGAGCAGTACTTC. It is translated as CASSESGGNSWEQYF.

This clonotype was recorded many times. This rearrangement joins TRBV7-9 to TRBJ1-2; a weak D match, TRBD1 (5 bases). V lost 5 bases, J lost 13 bases, and 17 bases lay in between. Per the germline V gene, CDR1 is SEHNR and CDR2 is FQNEAQ (reference sequence). The CDR3 contains 12 residues. The CDR3 spells CASSPLSREVTF. CDR3 nucleotides: TGTGCCAGCAGCCCCCTCTCCAGGGAAGTCACCTTC.

This clonotype was detected many times. The chain combines TRBV27 with TRBJ2-2; D is undetermined. In germline, CDR1 is MNHEY, CDR2 SMNVEV (reference sequence). The CDR3 runs 11 residues. Trimming shortened V by 6 bases and J by 5 bases, and 4 bases separated the two germline ends. CDR3 in amino acids: CASSRTGELFF. CDR3 nucleotides: TGTGCCAGCAGCCGGACCGGGGAGCTGTTTTTT.

This clonotype was counted ten times or more. The V and J genes are TRBV20-1 and TRBJ2-1, with D tentatively TRBD1 or TRBD2 (5 bases each). V dropped 7 bases and J dropped 0 bases, with 16 bases sitting between them. This CDR3 has 15 residues. In germline, CDR1 is DFQATT, CDR2 SNEGSKA (reference sequence). In nucleotides, the CDR3 is TGCAGTGGAGGGGTCCCCGGAAGCTCCTACAATGAGCAGTTCTTC. Its protein product is CSGGVPGSSYNEQFF.

This clonotype has at least ten counts. The chain has TRBV5-1 and TRBJ2-3; possible D gene TRBD2, 6 bases. V was trimmed by 6 bases and J by 3 bases, leaving 20 bases between them. This CDR3 is built from 16 residues. Germline-derived CDR1 and CDR2 are SGHRS and YFSETQ. The CDR3 region has the DNA TGCGCCAGCAACCCATACGGGAGCGTACTAACAGATACGCAGTATTTT. It translates to CASNPYGSVLTDTQYF.

At least ten counts were recorded for this clonotype. The chain uses TRBV24-1 and TRBJ2-7, with D perhaps matching TRBD1 (7 bases). Germline loops: CDR1 KGHDR, CDR2 SFDVKD. The CDR3 contains 17 residues. V was shortened by 2 bases and J by 7 bases, with 23 bases between the two germline ends. The CDR3: CATSDYWGDRDRWEQYV. The CDR3 DNA reads as TGTGCCACCAGTGATTATTGGGGGGACCGGGACAGATGGGAGCAGTACGTC.

In this sample, this clonotype turned up many times. The rearrangement joins TRBV7-3 to TRBJ2-7, with D perhaps TRBD2 (6 bases). Germline V gene data show CDR1 as SGHTA and CDR2 as FQGTGA. This CDR3 region has 15 residues. Trimming took 1 base from V and 4 from J, leaving 14 bases between them. The CDR3 region is CASSLMGGVGYEQYV. The DNA of the CDR3 is TGTGCCAGCAGCTTAATGGGGGGAGTTGGATACGAGCAGTACGTC.

This clonotype was picked up many times. The chain recombines TRBV18 with TRBJ2-7; TRBD1 agrees at 7 bases. CDR1 and CDR2 (germline): KGHSH, LQKENI. The junction had 7 bases not matched to a gene; V was cut back by 3 bases and J by 5 bases. This CDR3 is 14 amino acids long. The CDR3 loop reads CASSPDRVGHEQYF. In DNA, the CDR3 is TGTGCCAGCTCACCTGACAGGGTAGGCCACGAGCAGTACTTC.